This T cell receptor beta chain originates from a study of CD8 T cells in Susac syndrome. The sample holds one count of this clonotype. Random hexamers served to reverse transcribe roughly 0.5 to 1 ug RNA. Multiplex PCR with immunoSEQ amplified the TCR beta CDR3 across 54 Vbeta and 13 Jbeta. MiXCR, run by TCRdb on the immunoSEQ multiplex PCR reads, gives a single entry per CDR3 protein. In the table there are some 160,000 distinct CDR3 sequences, about 95% of which are singletons. This CDR3 comprises 12 residues. Germline assignment: CDR1 SGHRS and CDR2 YFSETQ. Trimming removed 9 bases at V and 6 bases at J, with 12 bases between. The sequenced target, TCR beta, came from blood CD8+ and CD4+ T cells. It was treatment-naive patients with stable or active relapsing-remitting disease who made up the multiple sclerosis controls. Isolation of CD8+ and CD4+ T cells was performed negatively, whereas enrichment of TEMRA cells was done by FACS.

The TCR sequence derives from a human donor with multiple sclerosis. The sequenced sample was CD8+ T cells from PBMCs. V and J are TRBV5-1 and TRBJ2-2; possibly TRBD1 for D (6 bases). The chain's CDR3 is CATRQAAGELFF. CDR3 nucleotide sequence: TGCGCCACCAGACAGGCAGCCGGGGAGCTGTTTTTT.